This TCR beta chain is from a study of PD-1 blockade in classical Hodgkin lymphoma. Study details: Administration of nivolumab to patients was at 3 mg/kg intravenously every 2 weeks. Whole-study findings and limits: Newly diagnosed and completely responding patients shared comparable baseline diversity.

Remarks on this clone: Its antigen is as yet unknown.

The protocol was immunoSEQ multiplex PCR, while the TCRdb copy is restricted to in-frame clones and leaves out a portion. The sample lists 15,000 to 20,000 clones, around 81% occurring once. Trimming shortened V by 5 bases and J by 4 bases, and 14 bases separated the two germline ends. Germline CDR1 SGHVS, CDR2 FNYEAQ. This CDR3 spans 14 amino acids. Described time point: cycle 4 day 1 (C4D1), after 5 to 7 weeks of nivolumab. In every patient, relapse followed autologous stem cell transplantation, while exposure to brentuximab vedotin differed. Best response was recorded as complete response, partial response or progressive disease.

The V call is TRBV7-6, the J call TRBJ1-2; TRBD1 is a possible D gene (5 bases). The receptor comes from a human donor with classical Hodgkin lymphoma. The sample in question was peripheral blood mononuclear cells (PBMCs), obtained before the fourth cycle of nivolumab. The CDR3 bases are TGTGCCAGCAGCCGGGGCACGGGAAGCTATGGCTACACCTTC. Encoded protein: CASSRGTGSYGYTF.